This TCR beta chain appears in the sequencing data of a study of blood T cell repertoires in COVID-19. About the study: From the United States, Italy and Spain came samples of acute and convalescent COVID-19. Nucleic acid was either cDNA or gDNA, and it came from T cells, B-cell-depleted T cells, or PBMCs.

The CDR3 runs 16 residues. The V end lost 6 bases, the J end lost 3 bases, and 20 bases lay between the germline ends. From germline, CDR1 is SGHNT and CDR2 YYREEE (reference sequence). The authors' processing: Nucleated cell number was recorded as an estimate derived from reference gene primer amplification. Generated by immunoSEQ multiplex PCR, the TCRdb table keeps only in-frame clones and is missing some. Clone size and the V and J calls come from that table; the DNA yielded D and trimming. The sample has about 310,000 clones, about 85% seen once; the top ten hold about 2%. Sequenced sample: peripheral blood. The chain is built from TRBV5-4 and TRBJ2-3; D is undetermined. The sequence derives from a man between 18 and 29 years old with active or convalescent COVID-19. The CDR3 nucleotides read TGTGCCAGCAACCCCTGGGTTCTAGTCAGTACAGATACGCAGTATTTT. Translated: CASNPWVLVSTDTQYF. Filled out from reference TRBV5-4 and TRBJ2-3, the complete variable domain reads ETGVTQSPTHLIKTRGQQVTLRCSSQSGHNTVSWYQQALGQGPQFIFQYYREEENGRGNFPPRFSGLQFPNYSSELNVNALELDDSALYLCASNPWVLVSTDTQYFGPGTRLTVL.